The 18 T cell receptor beta chains reported below all come from one sample, sequenced in a study of blood T cells in healthy people across ages. A J-beta primer mix and a sample-barcoded 5' primer were used in a second PCR of roughly 7 to 12 cycles. Using its own MiXCR run on the 5' RACE reads, TCRdb lists one record per CDR3 protein. The sample includes 600,000 to 800,000 distinct CDR3 sequences, roughly half of them seen just once. The sequenced sample consisted of blood. The source of these receptors is a woman aged 80 or over in good health.

This clonotype was observed a few times. The rearrangement uses TRBV12-3 or TRBV12-4 and TRBJ1-5, with 8 bases aligning to TRBD1. This CDR3 has 13 amino acids. V trimming: 6 bases; J trimming: 7 bases; junction bases outside the gene matches: 5. The CDR3 DNA sequence: TGTGCCAGCAGGGTTCAGGGGGCCCAGCCCCAGCATTTT. This translates into CASRVQGAQPQHF.

The chain recombines TRBV2 with TRBJ2-3; TRBD2 agrees at 10 bases. This CDR3 region has 16 residues. Per the germline V gene, CDR1 is SNHLY and CDR2 is FYNNEI. Losses at the gene ends were 6 bases for V and 8 bases for J; bases not matched to a gene: 14. The CDR3 DNA is TGTGCCAGCAGCCGATCCTCAAGCGGGGGGGCCAGTACGCAGTATTTT. Amino acid sequence: CASSRSSSGGASTQYF.

This clonotype has just a few counts. This chain uses TRBV3-1 with TRBJ2-1; TRBD2 is a possible D gene (7 bases). The CDR3 has 17 residues. The germline V gene encodes CDR1 LGHDT and CDR2 YNNKEL (reference sequence). Deletions cut 4 bases from V and 3 bases from J, with 19 bases between. The CDR3 coding sequence is TGTGCCAGCAGCCCCCTGGCAACAGGGAGGGACTACAATGAGCAGTTCTTC. Translating gives CASSPLATGRDYNEQFF.

The CDR3 DNA reads as TGTGCCAGCAGCCAAGAGGGCAGGGAGCTGTTTTTT. Translating gives CASSQEGRELFF. The chain couples TRBV3-1 to TRBJ2-2; D remains unclear. CDR3 size: 12 residues. V lost 0 bases and J 9 bases, leaving 5 bases between the germline ends. CDR1 LGHDT and CDR2 YNNKEL come from the germline V gene (reference sequence).

CDR3 sequence reads: CASSHWTGRYEQYF. Here the CDR3 DNA reads TGTGCCAGCAGCCATTGGACAGGGCGCTACGAGCAGTACTTC. The V gene is TRBV3-1, the J gene TRBJ2-7; 8 bases match TRBD1. CDR1 and CDR2 from the germline V gene are LGHDT and YNNKEL (reference sequence). V was clipped by 3 bases and J by 3 bases; unmatched bases: 4. The CDR3 extends over 14 amino acids.

V usage is TRBV20-1 and J usage is TRBJ2-1, with D hard to call. CDR3 length: 12 amino acids. The V gene's germline CDR1 is DFQATT and CDR2 SNEGSKA (reference sequence). V lost 3 bases and J lost 6, with 9 bases in between. The CDR3 sequence is CSASAYTNEQFF. DNA for the CDR3: TGCAGTGCTAGCGCCTACACCAATGAGCAGTTCTTC.

At least ten counts were recorded for this clonotype. V usage is TRBV12-3 or TRBV12-4 and J usage is TRBJ2-7, with TRBD2 identical over 8 bases. This CDR3 spans 14 amino acids. With 5 bases clipped from V and 2 bases from J, the junction kept 5 bases outside the gene matches. CDR3 bases: TGTGCCAGCAGTCCCCCAGCGGGAGCCTACGAGCAGTACTTC. It translates to CASSPPAGAYEQYF.

The rearrangement joins TRBV6-2 or TRBV6-3 to TRBJ2-7; 11 bases align to TRBD2. This CDR3 is built from 15 residues. Germline V gives CDR1 MNHEY, CDR2 SVGEGT. Unmatched junction bases numbered 5, after V lost 5 bases and J lost 2 bases. CDR3 DNA: TGTGCCAGCAGTCAAACTAGCGGGGGTCCCTACGAGCAGTACTTC. Protein: CASSQTSGGPYEQYF.

The sample holds a few counts of this clonotype. The chain links TRBV12-3 or TRBV12-4 to TRBJ1-2; D not certain. Trimming shortened V by 3 bases and J by 0 bases, and 11 bases separated the two germline ends. The CDR3 runs to 15 residues. The CDR3 is CASSFGGSANYGYTF. The CDR3 DNA sequence: TGTGCCAGCAGTTTCGGAGGGAGCGCTAACTATGGCTACACCTTC.

This clonotype was recorded a few times. The CDR3 here is CASSFTSGIYNEQFF. In DNA form, the CDR3 reads TGCGCCAGCAGCTTTACTAGCGGGATCTACAATGAGCAGTTCTTC. V and J are TRBV5-1 and TRBJ2-1; 10 bases match TRBD2. The CDR3 totals 15 residues. V shed 2 bases, J shed 3 bases, and the junction held 2 bases outside the gene matches. The germline CDR1 and CDR2 sequences are SGHRS and YFSETQ. Variable domain in full (rest from reference TRBV5-1 and TRBJ2-1): KAGVTQTPRYLIKTRGQQVTLSCSPISGHRSVSWYQQTPGQGLQFLFEYFSETQRNKGNFPGRFSGRQFSNSRSEMNVSTLELGDSALYLCASSFTSGIYNEQFFGPGTRLTVL.

Of note for this clonotype: The junction departs from germline at one end; a sequencing error may be responsible. This rearrangement joins TRBV3-1 to TRBJ2-7, with 9 positions matching TRBD1. The CDR3 loop spans 17 amino acids. Germline assignment: CDR1 LGHDT and CDR2 YNNKEL (reference sequence). The CDR3: CASSQDRMGQGLYEQYF. CDR3 DNA: TGTGCTAGCAGCCAAGATAGGATGGGACAGGGATTATACGAGCAGTACTTC.

This clonotype was counted a single time. Its ends do not fully match the called genes, so a read error is possible. This chain uses TRBV6-2 or TRBV6-3 with TRBJ1-2, with 7 positions matching TRBD1. CDR3 size: 14 residues. From germline, CDR1 is MNHEY and CDR2 SVGEGT. The CDR3 reads CASSTSTGNCGYTF. The CDR3 nucleotides are TGTGCCAGCAGCACATCGACAGGGAACTGTGGCTACACCTTC.

This clonotype was counted at least ten times. The genes are TRBV19 and TRBJ2-3, with D maybe TRBD2 (5 bases). The CDR3 is 15 amino acids. The germline V gene has CDR1 LNHDA and CDR2 SQIVND (reference sequence). V shed 1 base and J shed 8 bases, with 16 bases lying between them. The DNA of the CDR3 is TGTGCCAGTAGTATAGCCAGGACTGTGCATGGTACGCAGTATTTT. It codes for CASSIARTVHGTQYF.

This clonotype was counted only a few times. This chain uses TRBV27 with TRBJ1-6; D gene unclear. Trimming pared 2 bases from V and 5 bases from J, leaving 13 bases between. This CDR3 comprises 16 residues. From germline, CDR1 is MNHEY and CDR2 SMNVEV (reference sequence). The CDR3 DNA is TGTGCCAGCAGTTTAAGGGCACCTCGGGATAATTCACCCCTCCACTTT. Amino acids: CASSLRAPRDNSPLHF.

J is TRBJ2-5 and V is TRBV7-2, with D uncertain. The CDR3 runs to 12 residues. V was shortened by 8 bases and J by 11 bases, with 18 bases between the two germline ends. Per germline, CDR1 SGHTA and CDR2 FQGNSA. The CDR3 DNA sequence: TGTGCCAGCGGCCGGTCCTACAATGAGCAGTACTTC. It translates to CASGRSYNEQYF.

This clonotype was detected many times. The chain uses TRBV20-1 and TRBJ2-7, with 11 bases matching TRBD2. CDR3 length equals 14 residues. Unmatched junction bases numbered 4, after V lost 0 bases and J lost 6 bases. Germline V gives CDR1 DFQATT, CDR2 SNEGSKA (reference sequence). The CDR3 nucleotides read TGCAGTGCTAGAGAGAGTAGCGGGAGGGTCGAGCAGTACTTC. It encodes CSARESSGRVEQYF.

This clonotype was recorded at least ten times. This chain connects TRBV5-1 to TRBJ2-3; TRBD1 matches 9 bases. Germline V gene lookup returns CDR1 SGHRS and CDR2 YFSETQ. With V trimmed by 4 bases and J by 3 bases, 12 bases remained unmatched. The CDR3 sequence is 17 residues long. CDR3 DNA sequence: TGCGCCAGCAGCCCGCGTGGTTTGGACAGGGGAACAGATACGCAGTATTTT. This codes for CASSPRGLDRGTDTQYF.

This clonotype was counted many times. This chain uses TRBV5-1 with TRBJ2-1, with TRBD2 matching over 11 bases. Unmatched junction bases numbered 6, after V lost 4 bases and J lost 0 bases. Germline CDR1 reads SGHRS; CDR2 reads YFSETQ. This CDR3 region has 17 residues. The CDR3 here is CASSISGRASSYNEQFF. As DNA, the CDR3 is TGCGCCAGCAGCATTAGCGGGAGGGCCAGCTCCTACAATGAGCAGTTCTTC.